The 28 T cell receptor beta chains presented below share a single source sample, sequenced in a study of metastatic and nonmetastatic thyroid tumors. Prior to thyroid surgery, none of the patients had received any treatment. TCRdb reassembled clones from the PCR reads with MiXCR. The data hold 60,000 to 75,000 clones, with 4% to 5% observed a single time. The sequenced sample consisted of blood. All receptors derive from a female donor with papillary thyroid cancer or a benign thyroid nodule (not recorded which). Some clones in this sample may be carry-over from other donors' samples.

There are many counts of this clone. The V and J genes are TRBV3-1 and TRBJ2-1; 9 bases are shared with TRBD2. The CDR3 has 15 residues. Germline V gene lookup returns CDR1 LGHDT and CDR2 YNNKEL (reference sequence). Germline trimming cut 0 bases from V and 9 bases from J; bases unmatched to any gene: 6. CDR3 sequence (DNA): TGTGCCAGCAGCCAAGATGGCGGGAGGGAGGGTGAGCAGTTCTTC. Protein product: CASSQDGGREGEQFF.

This clone showed up many times. This sample includes further DNA sequences coding for the same CDR3. The chain's CDR3 is CASSIPTGWAIYF. The CDR3 DNA is TGTGCCAGTAGTATCCCGACAGGGTGGGCCATTTACTTC. The genes are TRBV19 and TRBJ2-4; the match to TRBD1 covers 7 bases. The CDR3 sequence is 13 residues long. Germline V lookup: CDR1 LNHDA, CDR2 SQIVND (reference sequence). With 3 bases clipped from V and 16 bases from J, the junction kept 12 bases outside the gene matches.

The sample holds many counts of this clone. The gene calls are TRBV5-8 and TRBJ2-3; tentatively, D is TRBD1 or TRBD2 (5 bases each). V lost 4 bases and J lost 0, with 15 bases in between. The germline gives CDR1 SGHTS, CDR2 YDEGEE. The CDR3 contains 16 residues. The CDR3 here is CASSRDVGGSTDTQYF. The CDR3 DNA reads as TGTGCCAGCAGCCGGGACGTTGGGGGTAGCACAGATACGCAGTATTTT. The complete variable domain, with remaining parts taken from reference TRBV5-8 and TRBJ2-3, reads EAGVTQSPTHLIKTRGQQATLRCSPISGHTSVYWYQQALGLGLQFLLWYDEGEERNRGNFPPRFSGRQFPNYSSELNVNALELEDSALYLCASSRDVGGSTDTQYFGPGTRLTVL.

This clone was seen at least ten times. The CDR3, as DNA: TGTGCCACCAGTGACCCAAGACTAGCGGGAGACACAGATACGCAGTATTTT. It is translated as CATSDPRLAGDTDTQYF. The chain carries TRBV24-1 and TRBJ2-3; 12 bases are a match to TRBD2. Germline-derived CDR1 and CDR2 are KGHDR and SFDVKD. V trimming: 4 bases; J trimming: 2 bases; junction bases outside the gene matches: 6. This CDR3 contains 17 residues.

This clone showed up many times. The chain uses TRBV30 and TRBJ2-7; D ambiguous. Germline loops: CDR1 GTSNPN, CDR2 SVGIG (reference sequence). The CDR3 has 12 residues. Trimming stripped 1 base from V and 3 bases from J, with 7 bases between. The CDR3 nucleotides are TGTGCCTGGAGTGATGGGAACTACGAGCAGTACTTC. Amino acid sequence: CAWSDGNYEQYF.

Comments on this clone: This could be a read error, since a much larger clone is one nucleotide away. J is TRBJ1-1 and V is TRBV5-1; 7 bases map to TRBD1. The germline gives CDR1 SGHRS, CDR2 YFSETQ. CDR3 length: 14 residues. The junction had 7 bases not matched to a gene; V was cut back by 5 bases and J by 3 bases. The CDR3 loop reads CASRPITGDTEAFF. The CDR3 DNA sequence: TGCGCCAGCAGACCAATAACAGGGGACACTGAAGCTTTCTTT.

This clone was seen only a few times. J is TRBJ2-1 and V is TRBV24-1; 10 nucleotides agree with TRBD2. The germline CDR1 and CDR2 sequences are KGHDR and SFDVKD. This CDR3 has 16 residues. V dropped 5 bases and J dropped 4; count of bases not matched to a gene: 7. The CDR3 bases are TGTGCCACCAGTGGCGATATAGCGGGAGGTTACAATGAGCAGTTCTTC. This sequence encodes CATSGDIAGGYNEQFF.

This clone was detected a few times. One end of the junction is discordant with germline, which a read error may explain. The chain recombines TRBV6-5 with TRBJ2-6, with D maybe TRBD2 (6 bases). The CDR3 has 17 residues. Germline-derived CDR1 and CDR2 are MNHEY and SVGAGI. The CDR3 DNA follows: TGTGCCAGCAGTTACTCGCCCTACGGGGGTGGGGCCAACGTACTGACTTTC. As protein: CASSYSPYGGGANVLTF.

This clone has more than one count but fewer than ten. This chain links TRBV12-3 or TRBV12-4 with TRBJ1-6; D is perhaps TRBD1 (5 bases). This CDR3 spans 14 amino acids. V was pared by 6 bases and J by 5 bases, with 11 bases between. The CDR3 region is CASSKTVNNSPLHF. The DNA of the CDR3 is TGTGCCAGCAGCAAGACAGTAAATAATTCACCCCTCCACTTT.

This clone was seen many times. The chain is built from TRBV10-2 and TRBJ2-7; possibly TRBD1 for D (6 bases). V gave up 7 bases and J gave up 4 bases, with 11 bases separating them. The CDR3 is made up of 12 amino acids. Germline CDR1 and CDR2: WSHSY and SAAADI. The CDR3 loop is CASTSQGYEQYF. CDR3 sequence (DNA): TGCGCCAGCACCTCACAGGGTTACGAGCAGTACTTC.

This clone came up many times. The V and J genes are TRBV12-3 or TRBV12-4 and TRBJ1-3, with 10 bases fitting TRBD1. This CDR3 has 14 residues. Trimming at V came to 5 bases and at J to 3 bases, leaving 1 base not matched to a gene. CDR3 sequence reads: CASSGTGDGNTIYF. The CDR3 nucleotides are TGTGCCAGCAGTGGGACAGGGGATGGAAACACCATATATTTT.

This clone has a handful of counts. The chain has TRBV19 and TRBJ1-2; tentatively, D is TRBD1 (5 bases). The CDR3 loop spans 13 amino acids. With 3 bases removed from V and 2 bases from J, the gap between germline ends came to 7 bases. CDR1 LNHDA and CDR2 SQIVND come from the germline V gene (reference sequence). CDR3 DNA: TGTGCCAGTAGTATGGCAGGGAACTATGGCTACACCTTC. It specifies CASSMAGNYGYTF.

CDR3 nucleotide sequence: TGTGCCAGCAGTGAAGTTGATACGCAGTATTTT. Residues: CASSEVDTQYF. The chain uses TRBV6-1 and TRBJ2-3, with no clear D. The CDR3 is made up of 11 amino acids. CDR1 is MNHNS and CDR2 is SASEGT in the germline V gene. V was shortened by 1 base and J by 6 bases, with 2 bases between the two germline ends.

This clone was seen at least ten times. The chain is built from TRBV12-3 or TRBV12-4 and TRBJ1-5; TRBD1 aligns across 11 bases. CDR3 size: 15 residues. After removal of 5 bases from V and 6 bases from J, the junction contained 6 bases not matched to a gene. In DNA, the CDR3 is TGTGCCAGCAGTGACGGGACAGGGGGTCCTCAGCCCCAGCATTTT. Residues: CASSDGTGGPQPQHF.

This chain connects TRBV6-1 to TRBJ2-3, with TRBD2 identical over 12 bases. Germline CDR1 and CDR2: MNHNS and SASEGT. The CDR3 has 16 residues. V lost 3 bases and J lost 5; bases outside the gene matches: 6. The CDR3 here is CASSDNSGLAGDTQYF. CDR3 nucleotide sequence: TGTGCCAGCAGTGACAACTCGGGACTAGCGGGAGATACGCAGTATTTT.

This clone has only one observation. This chain uses TRBV5-1 with TRBJ1-3, with D perhaps matching TRBD1 (6 bases). This CDR3 has 17 residues. The V end lost 0 bases, the J end lost 13 bases, and 26 bases lay between the germline ends. In germline, CDR1 is SGHRS, CDR2 YFSETQ. CDR3 in amino acids: CASSLVGGGSSGNAIYF. As DNA, the CDR3 is TGCGCCAGCAGCTTGGTTGGAGGGGGGAGCTCAGGAAACGCTATATATTTT.

This clone was recorded many times. The chain links TRBV3-1 to TRBJ2-5, with 13 bases that match TRBD2. This CDR3 has 15 residues. Germline assignment: CDR1 LGHDT and CDR2 YNNKEL (reference sequence). V lost 2 bases, J lost 6 bases, and 3 bases stayed unmatched. This CDR3 is CASSQQGLAGQTQYF. The CDR3 DNA sequence: TGTGCCAGCAGCCAACAGGGACTAGCGGGACAGACCCAGTACTTC.

This clone was observed a few times. The chain links TRBV28 to TRBJ1-5, with D possibly being TRBD1 (6 bases). V lost 6 bases and J lost 0, with 15 bases in between. This CDR3 comprises 16 residues. Germline lookup yields CDR1 MDHEN and CDR2 SYDVKM. DNA for the CDR3: TGTGCCAGCAGGCGGACAGCCTTCTATAGCAATCAGCCCCAGCATTTT. Amino acid sequence: CASRRTAFYSNQPQHF.

There are many counts of this clone. The chain couples TRBV5-4 to TRBJ2-1; D might be TRBD2 (6 bases). The CDR3 length is 13 residues. Germline assignment: CDR1 SGHNT and CDR2 YYREEE (reference sequence). V shed 2 bases and J shed 7 bases, with 10 bases lying between them. CDR3 loop: CASSFGGMNEQFF. The CDR3, as DNA: TGTGCCAGCAGCTTCGGCGGGATGAATGAGCAGTTCTTC.

About this clone itself: This may come from a read error, since a much larger clone is one base off. The sample contains more than one DNA sequence encoding this CDR3. This chain joins TRBV10-2 and TRBJ2-1; 13 bases fit TRBD2. The V gene's germline CDR1 is WSHSY and CDR2 SAAADI. The CDR3 extends over 14 amino acids. CDR3 coding DNA: TGTGCCAGCACTGGGACTAGCGGGATCAATGAGCAGTTCTTC. The encoded protein is CASTGTSGINEQFF.

This clone was seen more than once but under ten times. A much larger clone lies a single base off, so this may be a read error. The chain combines TRBV5-6 with TRBJ2-5; 7 nucleotides line up with TRBD2. The V segment lost 3 bases and the J segment 6 bases; nucleotides outside the gene matches: 14. Germline CDR1 is SGHDT and CDR2 is YYEEEE. The CDR3 is 16 residues long. This chain's CDR3 is CASSSTSWRAGKTQYF. The CDR3 DNA is TGTGCCAGCAGCTCGACTAGCTGGAGGGCCGGGAAGACCCAGTACTTC. The full variable domain, with the rest looked up from reference TRBV5-6 and TRBJ2-5, is DAGVTQSPTHLIKTRGQQVTLRCSPKSGHDTVSWYQQALGQGPQFIFQYYEEEERQRGNFPDRFSGHQFPNYSSELNVNALLLGDSALYLCASSSTSWRAGKTQYFGPGTRLLVL.

This clone was counted a few times. The chain carries TRBV6-6 and TRBJ2-7; 8 bases fit TRBD1. Germline loops: CDR1 MNHNY, CDR2 SVGAGI (reference sequence). There are 16 residues in the CDR3. V lost 0 bases, J lost 4 bases, and 8 bases stayed unmatched. The CDR3 spells CASSYSGTGLRYEQYF. The CDR3 nucleotides read TGTGCCAGCAGTTACTCAGGGACAGGTCTAAGATACGAGCAGTACTTC.

This clone was seen ten or more times. The same CDR3 also results from other DNA sequences found in this sample. The J gene is TRBJ1-3, the V gene TRBV19; 9 positions match TRBD1. The CDR3 length is 13 residues. With V trimmed by 6 bases and J by 6 bases, 3 bases remained unmatched. The germline gives CDR1 LNHDA, CDR2 SQIVND (reference sequence). CDR3 in amino acids: CASRGQGVNTIYF. DNA of the CDR3: TGTGCCAGTAGGGGACAGGGCGTAAACACCATATATTTT.

Worth noting for this clone: Here the CDR3 omits its conserved ending phenylalanine or tryptophan, so a read error is the likely source. The chain has TRBV7-2 and TRBJ2-1; no reliable D call. The CDR3 is made up of 15 amino acids. V lost 5 bases, J lost 8 bases, and 19 bases lay in between. Germline CDR1 SGHTA, CDR2 FQGNSA. The CDR3, as DNA: TGTGCCAGCAGCCACAGAGCCCGTGTTGCCGATGAGCAGTTCGTC. As protein: CASSHRARVADEQFV.

This clone is medium-sized. Other nucleotide sequences from this sample produce the same CDR3. The chain joins TRBV28 to TRBJ1-2; tentative D call: TRBD1 (5 bases). From germline, CDR1 is MDHEN and CDR2 SYDVKM. Deletions cut 5 bases from V and 4 bases from J, with 11 bases between. The CDR3 totals 13 residues. This CDR3 reads CASSNRNVYGYTF. The CDR3 DNA is TGTGCCAGCAGTAACAGGAACGTCTATGGCTACACCTTC.

The sample holds many counts of this clone. The rearrangement links TRBV9 to TRBJ2-3; weak D call: TRBD2 (6 bases). The CDR3 is 15 amino acids. Between the trimmed V and J ends, which lost 4 bases and 2 bases, there was a span of 14 bases. Germline V gene sequence: CDR1 SGDLS, CDR2 YYNGEE. The CDR3 loop reads CASSPEGGSTDTQYF. DNA for the CDR3: TGTGCCAGCAGCCCAGAAGGAGGGTCCACAGATACGCAGTATTTT.

This clone was recorded many times. At the DNA level, this CDR3 is encoded by other sequences in the same sample as well. J is TRBJ1-1 and V is TRBV3-1, with D hard to call. V was trimmed by 1 base and J by 0 bases, leaving 6 bases between them. There are 14 residues in the CDR3. Germline V gene data show CDR1 as LGHDT and CDR2 as YNNKEL (reference sequence). The chain's CDR3 is CASSQVMMNTEAFF. For the CDR3, the DNA is TGTGCCAGCAGCCAAGTGATGATGAACACTGAAGCTTTCTTT.

This sequence joins TRBV19 and TRBJ2-1, with D tentatively TRBD2 (6 bases). This CDR3 is 15 amino acids long. The V gene lost 6 bases and the J gene lost 6 bases, with 18 bases spanning the gap. Germline loops: CDR1 LNHDA, CDR2 SQIVND (reference sequence). The CDR3 nucleotides read TGTGCCAGTAGCTCGTTGGAGGGAATAAGCAATGAGCAGTTCTTC. Translation gives CASSSLEGISNEQFF.